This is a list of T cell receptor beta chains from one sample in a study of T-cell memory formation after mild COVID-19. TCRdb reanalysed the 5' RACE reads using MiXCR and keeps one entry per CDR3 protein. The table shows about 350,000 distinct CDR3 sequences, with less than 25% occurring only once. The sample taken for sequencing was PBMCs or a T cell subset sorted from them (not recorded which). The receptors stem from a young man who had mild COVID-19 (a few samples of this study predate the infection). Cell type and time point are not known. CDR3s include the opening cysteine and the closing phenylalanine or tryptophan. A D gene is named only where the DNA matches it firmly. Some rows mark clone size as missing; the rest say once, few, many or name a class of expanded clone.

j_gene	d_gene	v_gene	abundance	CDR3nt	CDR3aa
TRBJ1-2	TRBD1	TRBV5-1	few	TGCGCCAGCAGTTCGACAGGGGTCGGAGCTAACTATGGCTACACCTTC	CASSSTGVGANYGYTF
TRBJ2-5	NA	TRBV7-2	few	TGTGCCAGCAGCTTAGATTCAGGGGTTCGGGAGACCCAGTACTTC	CASSLDSGVRETQYF
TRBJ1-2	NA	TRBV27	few	TGTGCCAGCACCCCGGGAGGGAGGGGTGGCTACACCTTC	CASTPGGRGGYTF
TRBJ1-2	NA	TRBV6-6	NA	TGTGCCAGCACCCCGACGGACGGTTGGAACTATGGCTACACCTTC	CASTPTDGWNYGYTF
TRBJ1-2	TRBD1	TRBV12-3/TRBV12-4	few	TGTGCCAGCAGTCAAACCGGACAGGCAGGCTATGGCTACACCTTC	CASSQTGQAGYGYTF
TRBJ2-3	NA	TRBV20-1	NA	TGCAGTGAGCAGGGTGTCACAGATACGCAGTATTTT	CSEQGVTDTQYF
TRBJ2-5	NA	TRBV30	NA	TGTGCCTGGAACCCCGGGACTTCAGAGACCCAGTACTTC	CAWNPGTSETQYF
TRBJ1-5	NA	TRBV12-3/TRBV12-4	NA	TGTGCCAGCGGGACCAAGGAGGATCAGCCCCAGCATTTT	CASGTKEDQPQHF
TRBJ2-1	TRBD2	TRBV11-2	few	TGTGCCAGCAGCTTAGGGGGACTAGCTGGTTTGGATGAGCAGTTCTTC	CASSLGGLAGLDEQFF
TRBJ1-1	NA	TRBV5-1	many	TGCGCCAGCAGCTTAAGTGGGGGCACTGAAGCTTTCTTT	CASSLSGGTEAFF
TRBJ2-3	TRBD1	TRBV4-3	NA	TGCGCCAGCAGCCAAGATCAAACCGGGACAGGCGCTTCAGATACGCAGTATTTT	CASSQDQTGTGASDTQYF
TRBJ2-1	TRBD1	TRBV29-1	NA	TGCAGCGTTGAGTTTCAGGGGGTTAGCTCCTACAATGAGCAGTTCTTC	CSVEFQGVSSYNEQFF
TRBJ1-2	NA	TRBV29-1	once	TGCAGCGTAGTGAACATAAGGTGCTATGGCTACACCTTC	CSVVNIRCYGYTF
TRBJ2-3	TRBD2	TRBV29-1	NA	TGCAGCGCTGAGCGGGGCCCTGGAGATACGCAGTATTTT	CSAERGPGDTQYF
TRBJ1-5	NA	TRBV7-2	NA	TGTGCCAGCAGCGTCCGGGGGGATCAGCCCCAGCATTTT	CASSVRGDQPQHF
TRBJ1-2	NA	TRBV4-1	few	TGCGCCAGCAGCCCTCCTGGGAGCAGGGTCGATGGCTACACCTTC	CASSPPGSRVDGYTF
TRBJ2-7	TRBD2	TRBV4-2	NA	TGTGCCAGCAGCCAAGGGGGGACTAGCGGGAGCTACGAGCAGTACTTC	CASSQGGTSGSYEQYF
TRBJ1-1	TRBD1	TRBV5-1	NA	TGCGCCAGCAGGACTGCCGGGACAGGGTTTAACACTGAAGCTTTCTTT	CASRTAGTGFNTEAFF
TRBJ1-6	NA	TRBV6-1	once	TGTGCCAGCAGTGAAGTAGGGTGGTACTCACCCCTCCACTTT	CASSEVGWYSPLHF
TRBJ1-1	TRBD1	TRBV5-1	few	TGCGCCAGCAGCCCGGACAGGCCGAACACTGAAGCTTTCTTT	CASSPDRPNTEAFF
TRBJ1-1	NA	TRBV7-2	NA	TGTGCCAGCAGCCAATGGCCCCCCTGGGGAAGGGGAACTGAAGCTTTCTTT	CASSQWPPWGRGTEAFF
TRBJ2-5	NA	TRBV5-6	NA	TGTGCCAGCAGCACCACAGGGAGGGGGACCCAGTACTTC	CASSTTGRGTQYF
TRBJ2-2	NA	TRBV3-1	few	TGTGCCAGCAGCCGGGACACCAGAACCGGGGAGCTGTTTTTT	CASSRDTRTGELFF
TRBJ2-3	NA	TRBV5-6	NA	TGTGCCAGCAGCCATCGACAGACTAGCACAGATACGCAGTATTTT	CASSHRQTSTDTQYF
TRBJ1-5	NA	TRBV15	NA	TGTGCCACCAGCAGAGACGTGACAGATAGCAATCAGCCCCAGCATTTT	CATSRDVTDSNQPQHF
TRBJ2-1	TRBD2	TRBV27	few	TGTGCCAGCAGTTTACTCACTAGCGGGGGGGATGAGCAGTTCTTC	CASSLLTSGGDEQFF
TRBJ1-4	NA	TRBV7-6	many	TGTGCCAGCAGCAGGGGAGGAGAAAAACTGTTTTTT	CASSRGGEKLFF
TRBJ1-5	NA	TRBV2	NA	TGTGCCAGCAGTGAAATGGGCAGGATGAATCAGCCCCAGCATTTT	CASSEMGRMNQPQHF
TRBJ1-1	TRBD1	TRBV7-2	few	TGTGCCAGCAGCCCTGACAACGACAGGGTGAACACTGAAGCTTTCTTT	CASSPDNDRVNTEAFF
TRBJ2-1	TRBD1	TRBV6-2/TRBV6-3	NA	TGTGCCAGCAGGGGACAGGGGCGGAATGAGCAGTTCTTC	CASRGQGRNEQFF
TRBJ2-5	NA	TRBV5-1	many	TGCGCCAGCAGCTCGACGGGGGAACCTCAAGAGACCCAGTACTTC	CASSSTGEPQETQYF
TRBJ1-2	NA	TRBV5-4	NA	TGTGCCAGCAGCTTAGGATTCGGTGGCTACACCTTC	CASSLGFGGYTF
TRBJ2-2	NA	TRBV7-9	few	TGTGCCAGCAGCTTAGCGGCCGGGGCCGGGGAGCTGTTTTTT	CASSLAAGAGELFF
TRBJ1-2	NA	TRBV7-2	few	TGTGCCAGCAGCCCTCGGCAGGGATCTTGGGGCTACACCTTC	CASSPRQGSWGYTF
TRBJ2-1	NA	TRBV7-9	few	TGTGCCAGCAGCGAGTCGACTAGTATGTTCTTC	CASSESTSMFF
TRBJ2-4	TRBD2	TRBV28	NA	TGTGCCAGCAGCCCATGGGAGCGGGGGAAGTCCAAAAACATTCAGTACTTC	CASSPWERGKSKNIQYF
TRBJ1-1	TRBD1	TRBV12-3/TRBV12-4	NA	TGTGCCAGCAGGTGGGACAGCTACACTGAAGCTTTCTTT	CASRWDSYTEAFF
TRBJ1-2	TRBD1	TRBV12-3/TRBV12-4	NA	TGTGCCAGTCGACAGGGTGATGGCTACACCTTC	CASRQGDGYTF
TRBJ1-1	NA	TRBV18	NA	TGTGCCAGCTCAACGGGGTCGGGGACTGAAGTTTTCTTT	CASSTGSGTEVFF
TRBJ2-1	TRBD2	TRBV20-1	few	TGCAGTGCTCTTCTCCAAGCGGGGGCCCCCTACAATGAGCAGTTCTTC	CSALLQAGAPYNEQFF
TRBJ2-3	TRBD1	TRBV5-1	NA	TGCGCCAGCAGCTTGGGGACAGGGGCCTACGGAGACACAGATACGCAGTATTTT	CASSLGTGAYGDTDTQYF
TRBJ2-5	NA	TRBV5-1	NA	TGCGCCAGCAGCTTAATTCCGGATGAGACCCAGTACTTC	CASSLIPDETQYF
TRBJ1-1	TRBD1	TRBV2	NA	TGTGCCAGCACCAGGGGGCCGGGGACTGAAGCTTTCTTT	CASTRGPGTEAFF
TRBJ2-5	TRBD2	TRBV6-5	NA	TGTGCCAGCAGTTACTGGGGGACTAGCGGGGGACAGACCCAGTACTTC	CASSYWGTSGGQTQYF
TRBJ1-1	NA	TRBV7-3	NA	TGTGCCAGCAGCTTAAACGGGGGCATGAACACTGAAGCTTTCTTT	CASSLNGGMNTEAFF
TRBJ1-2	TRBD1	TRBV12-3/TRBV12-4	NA	TGTGCCAGCGGACAGGGGGCGCATGGCTACACCTTC	CASGQGAHGYTF
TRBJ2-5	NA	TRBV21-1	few	TGTGCCAGCAGCTTTTTCTGTAACAGGGGAAAGACCCAGTACTTC	CASSFFCNRGKTQYF
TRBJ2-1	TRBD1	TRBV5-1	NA	TGCGCCAGCAAATCTCTGACAGGGGGGGATGAGCAGTTCTTC	CASKSLTGGDEQFF
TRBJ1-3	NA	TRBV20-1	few	TGCAGTGCTAGACCCGACGGGGAGTGGCGCAACACCATATATTTT	CSARPDGEWRNTIYF
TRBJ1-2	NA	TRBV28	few	TGTGCCAGCAGCCCCCCCGCGGGGGAGGAGGGCTACACCTTC	CASSPPAGEEGYTF
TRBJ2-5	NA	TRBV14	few	TGTGCCAGCAGCCCCCTGGCCGGACAGCAAGAGACCCAGTACTTC	CASSPLAGQQETQYF
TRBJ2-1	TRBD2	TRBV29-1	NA	TGCAGCGTTCACATAGCGGGGGGGCCCAATGAGCAGTTCTTC	CSVHIAGGPNEQFF
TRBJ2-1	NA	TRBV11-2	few	TGTGCCAGCAGCTCGTTGGGGATGGTTGAGCAGTTCTTC	CASSSLGMVEQFF
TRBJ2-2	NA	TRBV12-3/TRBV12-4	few	TGTGCCAGCAGTTTGGGCCTCTCTGTGGGCGGGGAGCTGTTTTTT	CASSLGLSVGGELFF
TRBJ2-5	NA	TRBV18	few	TGTGCCAGCTCACCAGTAGGGCTACAAGAGACCCAGTACTTC	CASSPVGLQETQYF
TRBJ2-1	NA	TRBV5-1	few	TGCGCCAGCAGCGCCGACAACCAAAACAATGAGCAGTTCTTC	CASSADNQNNEQFF
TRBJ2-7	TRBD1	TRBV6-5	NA	TGTGCCAGCAGTTACGGATCCGGGACAGCCTACGAGCAGTACTTC	CASSYGSGTAYEQYF
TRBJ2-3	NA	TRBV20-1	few	TGCAGTCCTCCCCCCCAGGATACGCAGTATTTT	CSPPPQDTQYF
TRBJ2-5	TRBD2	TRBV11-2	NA	TGTGCCAGCAGCGCCTCCCTCCTACTAGCGAAAGAGACCCAGTACTTC	CASSASLLLAKETQYF
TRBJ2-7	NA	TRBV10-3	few	TGTGCCATCAGTGAGTCGTTGGAAGGCGGGTGGTTTGAGCAGTACTTC	CAISESLEGGWFEQYF